This TCR beta chain was captured by sequencing in a study of T-cell reconstitution after alpha-beta-depleted transplantation in children. In its sample, this clonotype was seen a few times. A library of TCRbeta sequences, prepared with unique molecular identifiers, was generated. MiXCR, run by TCRdb on the PCR reads, gives a single entry per CDR3 protein. The data hold roughly 500,000 distinct CDR3 sequences, with 15% to 20% observed a single time. Germline assignment: CDR1 SGHVS and CDR2 FNYEAQ. This CDR3 comprises 15 residues. V was clipped by 1 base and J by 3 bases, with 13 bases between them. V is TRBV7-6 and J is TRBJ2-7, with D perhaps TRBD2 (5 bases). The receptor was derived from a human donor who donated a stem cell graft to a child with acute lymphoblastic leukemia. Sequenced here: PBMCs from the stem cell graft donor, sampled from the stem cell graft. The CDR3 spells CASSLEDGMGYEQYF. As DNA, the CDR3 is TGTGCCAGCAGCTTAGAGGACGGGATGGGCTACGAGCAGTACTTC.